The 14 T cell receptor beta chains given below trace back to one sample, sequenced in a study of T cell repertoires in cytomegalovirus infection. TCRdb re-called the reads through MiXCR, storing one row per CDR3 protein. The table includes approximately 170,000 distinct CDR3 sequences, about 15% detected once. Sequencing was performed on CD8+ T cells from PBMCs. All receptors derive from a human donor in good health (CMV status not recorded). Some clones in this sample may be carry-over from other donors' samples.

For the CDR3, the DNA is TGTGCCAGCAGTCCACGACAGGGTTGGGATTCACCCCTCCACTTT. Translated, it gives CASSPRQGWDSPLHF. This chain joins TRBV27 and TRBJ1-6; 7 nucleotides agree with TRBD1. In germline, CDR1 is MNHEY, CDR2 SMNVEV (reference sequence). V gave up 5 bases and J gave up 8 bases; unmatched junction bases: 9. The length of the CDR3 is 15 residues.

This clonotype has only a few counts. The genes are TRBV6-2 or TRBV6-3 and TRBJ1-5; tentatively, D is TRBD1 (6 bases). CDR3 length: 16 residues. Trimming stripped 2 bases from V and 3 bases from J, with 14 bases between. Per the germline V gene, CDR1 is MNHEY and CDR2 is SVGEGT. The CDR3 DNA reads as TGTGCCAGCAGTTACGTGGGGGCGCGGGACAATCAGCCCCAGCATTTT. It is translated as CASSYVGARDNQPQHF.

This clonotype was seen only a few times. V gene TRBV7-9 combines with J gene TRBJ2-7; D unresolved. Germline V CDR1 and CDR2: SEHNR, FQNEAQ (reference sequence). Deletions cut 3 bases from V and 7 bases from J, with 22 bases between. The CDR3 sequence is 16 residues long. The CDR3 region is CASSLQVALVPREQYF. CDR3 DNA: TGTGCCAGCAGCTTGCAGGTTGCCCTCGTACCTCGGGAGCAGTACTTC.

V is TRBV11-1 and J is TRBJ2-1; a weak D match, TRBD2 (5 bases). The CDR3 totals 16 residues. The germline V gene has CDR1 SGHAT and CDR2 FQDESV (reference sequence). The V gene lost 5 bases and the J gene lost 7 bases, with 21 bases spanning the gap. CDR3 DNA sequence: TGTGCCAGCAGCGCGGGCTTAACTACCCGACCTAATGAGCAGTTCTTC. It translates to CASSAGLTTRPNEQFF.

This clonotype occurred a few times. CDR3 bases: TGTGCCAGCAGTTTGGGACTAGGACCGTATTTT. This encodes CASSLGLGPYF. The rearrangement uses TRBV12-3 or TRBV12-4 and TRBJ2-3; 8 positions agree with TRBD2. V trimming: 3 bases; J trimming: 14 bases; junction bases outside the gene matches: 4. The CDR3 contains 11 residues.

The rearrangement uses TRBV19 and TRBJ2-1, with a tentative D call TRBD1 (5 bases). CDR3 length: 11 amino acids. V was trimmed by 3 bases and J by 12 bases, leaving 9 bases between them. CDR1 and CDR2 from the germline V gene are LNHDA and SQIVND (reference sequence). The CDR3 DNA reads as TGTGCCAGTAGTATGGGGCCTCGGCAGTTCTTC. Protein: CASSMGPRQFF.

V gene TRBV28 combines with J gene TRBJ2-5; maybe TRBD2 (5 bases). Per the germline V gene, CDR1 is MDHEN and CDR2 is SYDVKM. With 3 bases removed from V and 2 bases from J, the gap between germline ends came to 10 bases. CDR3 length: 14 residues. CDR3 amino acids: CASSFVLGQETQYF. CDR3 sequence (DNA): TGTGCCAGCAGTTTCGTACTAGGTCAAGAGACCCAGTACTTC.

This clonotype showed up many times. The chain carries TRBV6-5 and TRBJ2-7; D remains unclear. This CDR3 contains 12 residues. Trimming removed 4 bases from V and 0 bases from J, with 4 bases in between. Germline V gene lookup returns CDR1 MNHEY and CDR2 SVGAGI. Here the CDR3 reads CASSSPSYEQYF. In nucleotides, the CDR3 is TGTGCCAGCAGTTCTCCCTCCTACGAGCAGTACTTC.

This clonotype came up a few times. J is TRBJ1-2 and V is TRBV5-1; 9 nucleotides align to TRBD1. CDR1 is SGHRS and CDR2 is YFSETQ in the germline V gene. The junction had 1 base not matched to a gene; V was cut back by 3 bases and J by 7 bases. This CDR3 spans 12 amino acids. For the CDR3, the DNA is TGCGCCAGCAGCTGGACAGGGGCTGGCTACACCTTC. Translation: CASSWTGAGYTF.

This clonotype has only a few counts. The chain has TRBV4-3 and TRBJ2-6; maybe TRBD2 (5 bases). V lost 4 bases to trimming and J lost 4 bases, with 8 bases between them. The CDR3 consists of 14 residues. Germline V gene lookup returns CDR1 LGHNA and CDR2 YSLEER. For the CDR3, the DNA is TGCGCCAGCAGCCGAACGGGGGGGGCCAACGTCCTGACTTTC. Protein sequence: CASSRTGGANVLTF.

The chain has TRBV7-2 and TRBJ2-7; D is perhaps TRBD1 (6 bases). The CDR3 totals 14 residues. Trimming removed 6 bases at V and 2 bases at J, with 14 bases between. Germline V lookup: CDR1 SGHTA, CDR2 FQGNSA. For the CDR3, the DNA is TGTGCCAGCAGTCCATTAACAGGGCCCTACGAGCAGTACTTC. Its protein is CASSPLTGPYEQYF.

The V call is TRBV27, the J call TRBJ1-5; D is uncertain. The length of the CDR3 is 12 residues. CDR1 and CDR2 (germline): MNHEY, SMNVEV (reference sequence). In nucleotides, the CDR3 is TGTGTCTCCGGGTTGGGCAATCAGCCCCAGCATTTT. Amino acid sequence: CVSGLGNQPQHF.

This chain uses TRBV29-1 with TRBJ2-3; TRBD2 matches at 12 bases. The CDR3 is made up of 16 amino acids. Germline V gene lookup returns CDR1 SQVTM and CDR2 ANQGSEA. V was pared by 6 bases and J by 2 bases, with 9 bases of the junction left unmatched. Written as DNA, the CDR3 is TGCAGCGTGGCGGGACTAGCGGGCTCCTACACAGATACGCAGTATTTT. It is translated as CSVAGLAGSYTDTQYF.

This clonotype has more than one count but fewer than ten. V gene TRBV4-3 combines with J gene TRBJ1-4; D is undetermined. Looked up from germline, CDR1 is LGHNA and CDR2 is YSLEER. The CDR3 consists of 16 residues. The V gene lost 4 bases and the J gene lost 0 bases, with 12 bases spanning the gap. The CDR3 spells CASSLLQGSTNEKLFF. The CDR3 coding sequence is TGCGCCAGCAGCCTACTCCAAGGGTCAACTAATGAAAAACTGTTTTTT.